This T cell receptor beta chain was captured by sequencing in a study of blood T cell repertoires in COVID-19. Study at large: The cDNA or gDNA used as material had been derived from T cells, B-cell-depleted T cells, or PBMCs.

There are a few counts of this clone. Original processing methods: It was from reference gene primer amplification that nucleated cell counts were estimated. Data came from immunoSEQ multiplex PCR; TCRdb stores just in-frame clones and leaves some out. V and J calls and clone size follow that table, whereas D and trimming were derived from the DNA. The table lists 200,000 to 300,000 clones, approximately 86% of them singletons. Sample: peripheral blood. This clonotype originated in a human donor in a cohort sampled during active COVID-19.

The CDR3 is CASSFSREEQFF. In nucleotides, the CDR3 is TGTGCCAGCAGTTTTTCGCGGGAGGAGCAGTTCTTC. The chain links TRBV2 to TRBJ2-1; 7 bases are shared with TRBD2. The germline gives CDR1 SNHLY, CDR2 FYNNEI. Trimming took 5 bases from V and 10 from J; bases not matched to a gene: 5. The CDR3 length is 12 residues.